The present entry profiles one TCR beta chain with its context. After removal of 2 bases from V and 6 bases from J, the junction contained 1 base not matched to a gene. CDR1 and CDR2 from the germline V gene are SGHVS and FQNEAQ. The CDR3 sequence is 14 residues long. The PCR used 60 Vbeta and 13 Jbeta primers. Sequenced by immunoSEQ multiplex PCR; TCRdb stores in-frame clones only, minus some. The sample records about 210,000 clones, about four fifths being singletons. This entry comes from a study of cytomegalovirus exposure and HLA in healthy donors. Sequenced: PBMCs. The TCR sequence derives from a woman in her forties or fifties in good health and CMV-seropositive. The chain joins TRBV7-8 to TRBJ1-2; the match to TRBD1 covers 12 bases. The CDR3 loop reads CASSLWDRGHGYTF. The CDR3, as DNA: TGTGCCAGCAGCTTATGGGACAGGGGGCATGGCTACACCTTC. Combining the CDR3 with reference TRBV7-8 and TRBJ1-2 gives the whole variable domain GAGVSQSPRYKVAKRGQDVALRCDPISGHVSLFWYQQALGQGPEFLTYFQNEAQLDKSGLPSDRFFAERPEGSVSTLKIQRTQQEDSAVYLCASSLWDRGHGYTFGSGTRLTVV.